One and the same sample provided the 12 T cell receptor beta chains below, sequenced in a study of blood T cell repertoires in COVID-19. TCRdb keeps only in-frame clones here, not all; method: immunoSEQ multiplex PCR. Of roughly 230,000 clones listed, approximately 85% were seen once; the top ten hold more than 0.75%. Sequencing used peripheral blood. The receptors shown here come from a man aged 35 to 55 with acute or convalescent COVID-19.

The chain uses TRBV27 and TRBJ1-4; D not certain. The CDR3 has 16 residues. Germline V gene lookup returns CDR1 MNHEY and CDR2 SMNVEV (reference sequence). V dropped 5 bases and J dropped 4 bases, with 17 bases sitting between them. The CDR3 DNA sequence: TGTGCCAGCAGTCCACCGGGCGGGCAAAATAATGAAAAACTGTTTTTT. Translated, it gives CASSPPGGQNNEKLFF.

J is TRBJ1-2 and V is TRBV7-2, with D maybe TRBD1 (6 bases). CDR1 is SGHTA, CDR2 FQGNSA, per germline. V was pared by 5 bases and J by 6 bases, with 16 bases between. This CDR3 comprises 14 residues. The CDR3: CASSPRLGGDGYTF. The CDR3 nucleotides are TGTGCCAGCAGCCCCCGATTAGGGGGGGATGGCTACACCTTC.

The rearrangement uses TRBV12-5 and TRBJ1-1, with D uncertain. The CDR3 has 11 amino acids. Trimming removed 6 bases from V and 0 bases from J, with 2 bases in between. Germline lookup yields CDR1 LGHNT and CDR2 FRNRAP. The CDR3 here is CASGLNTEAFF. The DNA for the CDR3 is TGTGCTAGTGGCTTGAACACTGAAGCTTTCTTT. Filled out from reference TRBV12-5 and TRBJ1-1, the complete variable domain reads DARVTQTPRHKVTEMGQEVTMRCQPILGHNTVFWYRQTMMQGLELLAYFRNRAPLDDSGMPKDRFSAEMPDATLATLKIQPSEPRDSAVYFCASGLNTEAFFGQGTRLTVV.

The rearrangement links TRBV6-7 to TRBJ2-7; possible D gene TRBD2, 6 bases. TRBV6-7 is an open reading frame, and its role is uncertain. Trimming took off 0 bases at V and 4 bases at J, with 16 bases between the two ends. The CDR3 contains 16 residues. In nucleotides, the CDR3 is TGTGCCAGCAGTTACTCGATGGAGGGAGAACCTTACGAGCAGTACTTC. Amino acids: CASSYSMEGEPYEQYF.

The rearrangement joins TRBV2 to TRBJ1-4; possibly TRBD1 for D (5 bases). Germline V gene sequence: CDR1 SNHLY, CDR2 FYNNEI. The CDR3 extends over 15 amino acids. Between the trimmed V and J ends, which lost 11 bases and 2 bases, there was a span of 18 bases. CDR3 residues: CARSRSQGTNEKLFF. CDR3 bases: TGTGCCCGCTCCCGTTCCCAGGGTACTAATGAAAAACTGTTTTTT.

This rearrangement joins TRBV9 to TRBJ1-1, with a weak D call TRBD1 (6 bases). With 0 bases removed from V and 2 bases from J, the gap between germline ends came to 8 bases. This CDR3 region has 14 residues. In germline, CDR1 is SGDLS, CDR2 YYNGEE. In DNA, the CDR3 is TGTGCCAGCAGCGTAGGACAGGCTAACACTGAAGCTTTCTTT. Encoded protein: CASSVGQANTEAFF. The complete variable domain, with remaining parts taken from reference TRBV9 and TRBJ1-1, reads DSGVTQTPKHLITATGQRVTLRCSPRSGDLSVYWYQQSLDQGLQFLIQYYNGEERAKGNILERFSAQQFPDLHSELNLSSLELGDSALYFCASSVGQANTEAFFGQGTRLTVV.

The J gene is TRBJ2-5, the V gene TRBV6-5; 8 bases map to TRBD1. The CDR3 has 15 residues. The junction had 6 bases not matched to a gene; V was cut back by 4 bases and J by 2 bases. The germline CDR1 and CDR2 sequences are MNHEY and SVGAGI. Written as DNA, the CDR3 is TGTGCCAGCAGTTCAGGGGGCAGGGCACAAGAGACCCAGTACTTC. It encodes CASSSGGRAQETQYF.

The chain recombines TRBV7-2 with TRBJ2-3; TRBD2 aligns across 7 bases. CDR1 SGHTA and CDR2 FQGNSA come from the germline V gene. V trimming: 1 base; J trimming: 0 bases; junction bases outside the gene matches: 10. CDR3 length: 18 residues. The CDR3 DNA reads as TGTGCCAGCAGCTTAGTTATGGCTAGCGGTACTAGCACAGATACGCAGTATTTT. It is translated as CASSLVMASGTSTDTQYF.

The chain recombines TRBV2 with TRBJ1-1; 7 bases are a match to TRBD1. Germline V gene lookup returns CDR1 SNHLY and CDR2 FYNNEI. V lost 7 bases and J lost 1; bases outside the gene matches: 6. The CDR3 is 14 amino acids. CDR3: CASTPRDRNTEAFF. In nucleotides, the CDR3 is TGTGCCAGCACTCCCCGGGACAGGAACACTGAAGCTTTCTTT.

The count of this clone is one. Here the CDR3 reads CASSLSSYNEQFF. The CDR3 DNA reads TGCGCCAGCAGCTTATCCTCGTACAATGAGCAGTTCTTC. The chain employs TRBV5-1 and TRBJ2-1; D unclear. The CDR3 runs to 13 residues. V was pared by 2 bases and J by 4 bases, with 7 bases between. Germline lookup yields CDR1 SGHRS and CDR2 YFSETQ.

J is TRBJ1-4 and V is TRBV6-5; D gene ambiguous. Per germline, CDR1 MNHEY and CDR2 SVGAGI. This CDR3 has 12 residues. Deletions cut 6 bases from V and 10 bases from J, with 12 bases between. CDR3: CASSSDGGKLFF. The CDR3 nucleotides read TGTGCCAGCAGCTCCGATGGCGGAAAACTGTTTTTT.

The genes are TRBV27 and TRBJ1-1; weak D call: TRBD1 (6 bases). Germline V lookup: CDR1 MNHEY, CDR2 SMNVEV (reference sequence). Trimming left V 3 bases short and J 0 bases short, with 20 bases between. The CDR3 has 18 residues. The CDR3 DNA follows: TGTGCCAGCAGTTTTTTGGGAGGGGGGACCGGTATGAACACTGAAGCTTTCTTT. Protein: CASSFLGGGTGMNTEAFF.